This T cell receptor (beta chain) was documented in a study of T cells in Graves' hyperthyroidism and ophthalmopathy. Findings and caveats of the study: By a 13 V-J model, ophthalmopathy was set apart from stable hyperthyroidism. In blood, most of the thyroid clonotypes expanded above 0.001 were also present.

RNA transcripts were the template for amplifying TCR beta CDR3 regions. The primer set for the first-round RT-PCR of the TCR CDR3 was HTBI. TCRdb recomputed calls from the multiplex PCR reads with MiXCR, one row per CDR3 protein. The sample has a few hundred thousand distinct CDR3 sequences, roughly 46% seen once; the top ten hold 15% to 20%. Only one count was recorded for this clonotype. The target antigen is unknown. From germline, CDR1 is SEHNR and CDR2 FQNEAQ (reference sequence). Losses at the gene ends were 4 bases for V and 7 bases for J; bases not matched to a gene: 9. The CDR3 loop spans 15 amino acids.

What was sequenced was peripheral blood or thyroid tissue (not recorded which). This TCR was sampled from an adult woman with Graves' disease, either hyperthyroidism or ophthalmopathy (not recorded which). This sequence joins TRBV7-9 and TRBJ1-4; 7 bases match TRBD1. The CDR3 bases are TGTGCCAGCAGCTATCGGGCACACAGGGGTGAAAAACTGTTTTTT. Translating gives CASSYRAHRGEKLFF. The full variable domain, with the rest looked up from reference TRBV7-9 and TRBJ1-4, is DTGVSQNPRHKITKRGQNVTFRCDPISEHNRLYWYRQTLGQGPEFLTYFQNEAQLEKSRLLSDRFSAERPKGSFSTLEIQRTEQGDSAMYLCASSYRAHRGEKLFFGSGTQLSVL.